This note documents a single T cell receptor beta chain sequence. Source study methods: Researchers report that nucleated cell counts were estimated from reference gene primer amplification. Clones were sequenced by immunoSEQ multiplex PCR, and TCRdb holds only the in-frame ones, with some missing. The DNA was the basis for D and trimming; V, J and clone size are from that table. There are around 94,000 clones in the sample; about 86% occur only once, and approximately 1.6% lies in the top ten. The ends lost 4 bases at V and 2 bases at J; junction bases unmatched: 2. The CDR3 loop spans 14 amino acids. The germline gives CDR1 SGHRS, CDR2 YFSETQ. The data were obtained in a study of blood T cell repertoires in COVID-19. At the level of the study: The origin of the acute and convalescent COVID-19 samples was the United States, Italy and Spain. T cells, B-cell-depleted T cells, or PBMCs supplied cDNA or gDNA.

The J gene is TRBJ2-2, the V gene TRBV5-1; 7 positions match TRBD2. What was sequenced was peripheral blood. The origin of this receptor is a man older than 75 with acute or convalescent COVID-19. DNA for the CDR3: TGCGCCAGCAGCCCGGGAGGAAACACCGGGGAGCTGTTTTTT. Translated, it gives CASSPGGNTGELFF.